The 2 T cell receptor beta chains below all came from one sample that was sequenced in a study of OX40 agonist ivuxolimab in advanced cancers. TCRdb's copy holds only in-frame clones and misses some; the assay was immunoSEQ multiplex PCR. The sample consists of more than 70,000 clones, around 90% of them appearing once. Sequences were derived from CD4+ or CD8+ T cells sorted from blood, sampled in a trial of the OX40 agonist ivuxolimab. The receptors stem from an adult with an advanced solid tumor such as melanoma, head and neck, liver or kidney cancer.

The chain recombines TRBV18 with TRBJ2-1; 7 positions match TRBD1. The trim removed 3 bases at V and 8 bases at J, leaving 4 bases unmatched. The CDR3 is made up of 13 amino acids. Germline loops: CDR1 KGHSH, CDR2 LQKENI. DNA for the CDR3: TGTGCCAGCTCACCCGGACAGGACGATGAGCAGTTCTTC. Translated, it gives CASSPGQDDEQFF.

This clone was counted between two and nine times. V usage is TRBV2 and J usage is TRBJ1-3, with 9 bases matching TRBD1. V trimming: 6 bases; J trimming: 3 bases; junction bases outside the gene matches: 6. Germline CDR1 and CDR2: SNHLY and FYNNEI. This CDR3 is built from 15 residues. The CDR3 DNA reads as TGTGCCAGCAGAAGGGACAGGGTTGTTGGAAACACCATATATTTT. It specifies CASRRDRVVGNTIYF.